Listed here are 25 T cell receptor beta chains from one sample, sequenced in a study of prognosis after radiotherapy for stage I lung cancer. Genomic DNA served as the source from which two-round multiplex PCR generated TCR beta CDR3 amplicons. First-round PCR used primers specific to each TRBV and TRBJ gene. TCRdb re-derived calls from the multiplex PCR reads in MiXCR, one entry per CDR3 protein. The table shows about 12,000 distinct CDR3 sequences, with 45% to 60% occurring only once. Material: PBMCs, obtained before or after stereotactic body radiation therapy (not recorded which). Receptor source: a donor of 50 years or more with non-small cell lung cancer.

The CDR3 coding sequence is TGTGCCAGCCGACAAGGGGGAGAGGGGACTTCACCCCTCCACTTT. Translation: CASRQGGEGTSPLHF. The chain combines TRBV7-6 with TRBJ1-6; possible D gene TRBD1, 6 bases. This CDR3 is built from 15 residues. CDR1 SGHVS and CDR2 FNYEAQ come from the germline V gene. Trimming removed 8 bases from V and 9 bases from J, with 20 bases in between. The variable domain in full, with the rest retrieved from reference TRBV7-6 and TRBJ1-6, is GAGVSQSPRYKVTKRGQDVALRCDPISGHVSLYWYRQALGQGPEFLTYFNYEAQQDKSGLPNDRFSAERPEGSISTLTIQRTEQRDSAMYRCASRQGGEGTSPLHFGNGTRLTVT.

This clonotype qualifies as medium-sized. The rearrangement uses TRBV28 and TRBJ2-3, with 7 bases aligning to TRBD1. Germline-derived CDR1 and CDR2 are MDHEN and SYDVKM. V was pared by 3 bases and J by 3 bases, with 9 bases of the junction left unmatched. There are 16 residues in the CDR3. CDR3 residues: CASSFGTAQGTDTQYF. As DNA, the CDR3 is TGTGCCAGCAGTTTTGGGACAGCCCAAGGGACAGATACGCAGTATTTT.

By sample fraction, this clonotype is medium-sized. V and J are TRBV7-8 and TRBJ1-1; 7 bases agree with TRBD1. The CDR3 is 13 residues long. Germline values: CDR1 SGHVS, CDR2 FQNEAQ. V dropped 5 bases and J dropped 5; count of bases not matched to a gene: 5. CDR3 sequence reads: CASSQGTETEAFF. CDR3 nucleotides: TGTGCCAGCAGCCAGGGGACAGAGACTGAAGCTTTCTTT.

This clonotype ranks as medium-sized (0.01 to 0.1%). The chain employs TRBV5-1 and TRBJ2-1; D remains unclear. This CDR3 region has 12 residues. Per the germline V gene, CDR1 is SGHRS and CDR2 is YFSETQ. V shed 0 bases and J shed 4 bases, with 2 bases lying between them. The CDR3 DNA sequence: TGCGCCAGCAGCTTGGCGTACAATGAGCAGTTCTTC. This codes for CASSLAYNEQFF.

The rearrangement joins TRBV28 to TRBJ2-1; D is ambiguous. The CDR3 contains 15 residues. Trimming removed 7 bases at V and 4 bases at J, with 17 bases between. The germline V gene has CDR1 MDHEN and CDR2 SYDVKM. The CDR3 DNA sequence: TGTGCCAGCAAAAGAGAAAGGTTACTGTACAATGAGCAGTTCTTC. Its protein product is CASKRERLLYNEQFF.

This clonotype occurred many times. V is TRBV29-1 and J is TRBJ2-7, with TRBD2 identical over 11 bases. The germline V gene encodes CDR1 SQVTM and CDR2 ANQGSEA. J was trimmed by 4 bases and V by 4 bases; bases with no gene match: 6. This CDR3 comprises 14 residues. The CDR3 protein is CSVGGLAAPYEQYF. CDR3 DNA: TGCAGCGTTGGGGGACTAGCGGCACCTTACGAGCAGTACTTC.

This clonotype is categorized as medium-sized (0.01 to 0.1%). V is TRBV11-2 and J is TRBJ1-2; D perhaps matches TRBD1 (6 bases). Per germline, CDR1 SGHAT and CDR2 FQNNGV. V lost 4 bases, J lost 8 bases, and 20 bases lay in between. There are 15 residues in the CDR3. CDR3 protein: CASSYTGGGAPGYTF. The CDR3 DNA is TGTGCCAGCAGCTACACCGGCGGGGGGGCGCCGGGCTACACCTTC.

Comment on this clonotype: A far larger clone differs by one base, so this is likely a read error. The rearrangement uses TRBV7-8 and TRBJ2-1; 7 bases are shared with TRBD2. V shed 4 bases and J 6 bases; nucleotides not matched to a gene: 9. CDR3 length: 15 amino acids. CDR1 is SGHVS, CDR2 FQNEAQ, per germline. The CDR3 protein is CASSSGLEGGNEQFF. CDR3 nucleotides: TGTGCCAGCAGCTCCGGACTAGAGGGAGGCAATGAGCAGTTCTTC.

This sequence joins TRBV20-1 and TRBJ2-1; D may be TRBD2 (5 bases). The CDR3 is made up of 16 amino acids. Trimming stripped 5 bases from V and 0 bases from J, with 17 bases between. Per germline, CDR1 DFQATT and CDR2 SNEGSKA (reference sequence). CDR3 protein: CSALEWEQDSYNEQFF. In DNA, the CDR3 is TGCAGTGCTTTAGAGTGGGAGCAGGACTCCTACAATGAGCAGTTCTTC.

As for this clonotype: A far larger clone lies a single base away; this is likely a read error. The chain links TRBV6-4 to TRBJ1-4; unclear D gene. CDR3 length equals 13 residues. V was clipped by 3 bases and J by 7 bases, with 9 bases between them. Germline loops: CDR1 MRHNA, CDR2 SNTAGT. The CDR3 sequence is CASSELGSEKLFF. The CDR3 region has the DNA TGTGCCAGCAGTGAACTCGGGAGTGAAAAACTGTTTTTT.

The rearrangement links TRBV28 to TRBJ2-1; 7 nucleotides line up with TRBD2. This CDR3 is built from 15 residues. J was trimmed by 8 bases and V by 6 bases; bases with no gene match: 13. Germline loops: CDR1 MDHEN, CDR2 SYDVKM. CDR3 sequence reads: CASSPPSAGADEQFF. CDR3 nucleotides: TGTGCCAGCAGCCCCCCTTCCGCGGGAGCTGATGAGCAGTTCTTC.

V and J are TRBV6-4 and TRBJ2-3, with D perhaps TRBD2 (6 bases). Looked up from germline, CDR1 is MRHNA and CDR2 is SNTAGT. The CDR3 contains 13 residues. The V gene lost 3 bases and the J gene lost 4 bases, with 8 bases spanning the gap. The DNA of the CDR3 is TGTGCCAGCAGTGAGGAGGGATCAGATACGCAGTATTTT. Amino acids: CASSEEGSDTQYF.

Regarding this clonotype: The junction does not match germline at one end; this may be a read error. The rearrangement links TRBV6-1 to TRBJ2-3; TRBD2 matches 8 bases. The CDR3 sequence is 15 residues long. The germline V gene has CDR1 MNHNS and CDR2 SASEGT. The CDR3 spells CASIEAGVIRDTQYF. The CDR3, as DNA: TGTGCCAGCATTGAAGCGGGGGTAATTAGAGATACTCAGTATTTT.

This clonotype qualifies as medium-sized (0.01 to 0.1%). CDR3 DNA sequence: TGTGCCAGCAGCTTGTCGGGGCTTCTTGATGGCTACACCTTC. It is translated as CASSLSGLLDGYTF. The rearrangement links TRBV5-6 to TRBJ1-2; the D gene is possibly TRBD1 (5 bases). Germline lookup yields CDR1 SGHDT and CDR2 YYEEEE. CDR3 length equals 14 residues. V lost 1 base to trimming and J lost 6 bases, with 13 bases between them.

The V and J genes are TRBV20-1 and TRBJ2-7, with 9 bases that match TRBD2. After removal of 0 bases from V and 1 base from J, the junction contained 4 bases not matched to a gene. Per germline, CDR1 DFQATT and CDR2 SNEGSKA (reference sequence). This CDR3 contains 15 residues. Here the CDR3 DNA reads TGCAGTGCTAGAGATAGCGGGAGTACATCCTACGAGCAGTACTTC. This sequence encodes CSARDSGSTSYEQYF.

By sample share, this clonotype is medium-sized. V and J are TRBV3-1 and TRBJ2-7; TRBD1 aligns across 8 bases. The germline V gene has CDR1 LGHDT and CDR2 YNNKEL (reference sequence). Germline trimming cut 3 bases from V and 4 bases from J; bases unmatched to any gene: 5. The CDR3 runs to 14 residues. This chain's CDR3 is CASSQNQGAYEQYF. CDR3 in DNA: TGTGCCAGCAGCCAGAACCAGGGGGCGTACGAGCAGTACTTC.

This clonotype is a singleton in its sample. The V call is TRBV6-5, the J call TRBJ2-7, with TRBD1 matching 9 bases. The V segment lost 0 bases and the J segment 4 bases; nucleotides outside the gene matches: 4. CDR3 length equals 15 residues. The germline V gene encodes CDR1 MNHEY and CDR2 SVGAGI. This chain's CDR3 is CASSYSAGQGYEQYF. The DNA for the CDR3 is TGTGCCAGCAGTTACTCTGCAGGACAGGGGTACGAGCAGTACTTC.

This clonotype is medium-sized (0.01 to 0.1%) within its sample. The J gene is TRBJ2-1, the V gene TRBV6-1, with 8 positions matching TRBD2. CDR3 length: 15 residues. V lost 6 bases, J lost 3 bases, and 7 bases stayed unmatched. Per germline, CDR1 MNHNS and CDR2 SASEGT. CDR3 bases: TGTGCCAGCAGCCCCCGGGAGGGGTTCTACAATGAGCAGTTCTTC. Translated, it gives CASSPREGFYNEQFF.

By frequency in the sample, this clonotype is medium-sized (0.01 to 0.1%). The rearrangement links TRBV6-1 to TRBJ2-7, with D uncertain. The V gene's germline CDR1 is MNHNS and CDR2 SASEGT. This CDR3 region has 9 residues. The germline V and J ends were trimmed by 9 bases and 7 bases, with 7 bases remaining between them. In DNA form, the CDR3 reads TGTGCCAGTGGACGGGAGCAGTACTTC. It encodes CASGREQYF.

This clonotype was picked up one time. This rearrangement joins TRBV10-3 to TRBJ1-3; a weak D match, TRBD1 (6 bases). The CDR3 has 15 residues. Germline CDR1 and CDR2: ENHRY and SYGVKD. The ends were cut back, 10 bases at V and 2 bases at J, with 18 bases in the middle. CDR3 region: CATRPGARAGNTIYF. CDR3 DNA: TGTGCCACGCGACCGGGGGCACGCGCTGGAAACACCATATATTTT.

The chain carries TRBV7-3 and TRBJ2-3, with D possibly matching TRBD1 (6 bases). The V gene's germline CDR1 is SGHTA and CDR2 FQGTGA. The ends were cut back, 0 bases at V and 7 bases at J, with 14 bases in the middle. The CDR3 is 15 residues long. In DNA form, the CDR3 reads TGTGCCAGCAGCTTAACCGCAGGGGTGTCATATACGCAGTATTTT. It codes for CASSLTAGVSYTQYF.

In this sample, this clonotype is medium-sized. V gene TRBV4-1 combines with J gene TRBJ1-5; D gene uncertain. Per germline, CDR1 MGHRA and CDR2 YSYEKL. V lost 0 bases to trimming and J lost 2 bases, with 14 bases between them. There are 17 residues in the CDR3. The CDR3 DNA reads TGCGCCAGCAGCCAAGAGGGGTCGACGCTGGGCAATCAGCCCCAGCATTTT. Amino acid sequence: CASSQEGSTLGNQPQHF.

Relative to its sample, this clonotype is medium-sized (0.01 to 0.1%). The rearrangement joins TRBV3-1 to TRBJ2-1; TRBD2 matches at 7 bases. The length of the CDR3 is 14 residues. Germline lookup yields CDR1 LGHDT and CDR2 YNNKEL (reference sequence). J was trimmed by 9 bases and V by 2 bases; bases with no gene match: 7. The CDR3 loop reads CASSQSWGGVEQFF. CDR3 DNA sequence: TGTGCCAGCAGCCAAAGCTGGGGAGGGGTTGAGCAGTTCTTC.

This clonotype was observed many times. The CDR3 sequence is CASSYSSGPRADTQYF. The CDR3 region has the DNA TGTGCCAGCAGTTACTCTAGCGGTCCCCGGGCAGATACGCAGTATTTT. This chain joins TRBV6-2 or TRBV6-3 and TRBJ2-3; TRBD2 might be the D (6 bases). CDR3 length equals 16 residues. V was cut by 0 bases and J by 4 bases, with 14 bases left in between. Germline lookup yields CDR1 MNHEY and CDR2 SVGEGT.

Sample share makes this clonotype medium-sized (0.01 to 0.1%). This chain joins TRBV5-1 and TRBJ2-1; 7 bases match TRBD2. Germline lookup yields CDR1 SGHRS and CDR2 YFSETQ. V was clipped by 0 bases and J by 3 bases; unmatched bases: 6. CDR3 length: 16 amino acids. The CDR3 DNA follows: TGCGCCAGCAGCTTGGTTTTAGCGGGCCGCTACAATGAGCAGTTCTTC. Translating it yields CASSLVLAGRYNEQFF.